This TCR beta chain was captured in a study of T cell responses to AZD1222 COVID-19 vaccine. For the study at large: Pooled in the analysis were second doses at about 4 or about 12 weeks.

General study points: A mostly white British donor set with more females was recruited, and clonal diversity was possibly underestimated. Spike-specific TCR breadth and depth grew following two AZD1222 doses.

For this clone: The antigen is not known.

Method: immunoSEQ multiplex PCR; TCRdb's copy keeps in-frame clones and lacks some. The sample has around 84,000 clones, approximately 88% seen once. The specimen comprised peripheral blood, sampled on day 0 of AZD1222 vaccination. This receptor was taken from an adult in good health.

Written as DNA, the CDR3 is TGTGCCAGCAGCTTAGCGAACAGGCTAGCGGGAGGGCGGCCCTACGAGCAGTACTTC. Translation gives CASSLANRLAGGRPYEQYF. J is TRBJ2-7 and V is TRBV7-2, with TRBD2 identical over 12 bases. CDR1 is SGHTA, CDR2 FQGNSA, per germline. CDR3 size: 19 residues. V was clipped by 0 bases and J by 2 bases; unmatched bases: 11.